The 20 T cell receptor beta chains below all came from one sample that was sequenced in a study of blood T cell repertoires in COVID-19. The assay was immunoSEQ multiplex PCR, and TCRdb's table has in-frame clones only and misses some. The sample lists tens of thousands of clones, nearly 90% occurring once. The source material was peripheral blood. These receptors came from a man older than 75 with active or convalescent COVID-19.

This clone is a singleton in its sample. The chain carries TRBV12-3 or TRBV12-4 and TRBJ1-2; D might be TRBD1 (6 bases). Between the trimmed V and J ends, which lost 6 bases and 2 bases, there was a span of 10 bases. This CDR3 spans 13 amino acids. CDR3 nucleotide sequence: TGTGCCAGCAGCCACAGGGCCAACTATGGCTACACCTTC. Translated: CASSHRANYGYTF.

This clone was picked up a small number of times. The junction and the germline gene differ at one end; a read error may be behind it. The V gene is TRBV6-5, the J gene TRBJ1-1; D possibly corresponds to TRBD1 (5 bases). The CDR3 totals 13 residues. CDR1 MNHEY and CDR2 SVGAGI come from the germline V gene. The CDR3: CASSRTGGSGWLF. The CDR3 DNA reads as TGTGCCAGCAGTCGCACTGGGGGGAGCGGGTGGCTCTTT.

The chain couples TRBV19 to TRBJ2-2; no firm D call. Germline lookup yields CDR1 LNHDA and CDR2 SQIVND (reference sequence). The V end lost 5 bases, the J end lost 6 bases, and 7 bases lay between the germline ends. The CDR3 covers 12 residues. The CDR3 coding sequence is TGTGCCAGTAGTTCCCTCCCCGGGGAGCTGTTTTTT. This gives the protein CASSSLPGELFF.

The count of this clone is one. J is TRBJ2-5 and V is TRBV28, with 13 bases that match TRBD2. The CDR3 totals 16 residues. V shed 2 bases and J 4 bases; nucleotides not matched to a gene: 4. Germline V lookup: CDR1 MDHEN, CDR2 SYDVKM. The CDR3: CASSLGLAGVGETQYF. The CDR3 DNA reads TGTGCCAGCAGTTTAGGACTAGCGGGAGTAGGAGAGACCCAGTACTTC.

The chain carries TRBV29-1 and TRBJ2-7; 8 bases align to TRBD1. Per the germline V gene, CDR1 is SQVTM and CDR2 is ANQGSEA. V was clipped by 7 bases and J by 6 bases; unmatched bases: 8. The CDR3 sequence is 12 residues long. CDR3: CSAGTGSGEQYF. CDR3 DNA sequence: TGCAGCGCTGGGACAGGCTCCGGCGAGCAGTACTTC.

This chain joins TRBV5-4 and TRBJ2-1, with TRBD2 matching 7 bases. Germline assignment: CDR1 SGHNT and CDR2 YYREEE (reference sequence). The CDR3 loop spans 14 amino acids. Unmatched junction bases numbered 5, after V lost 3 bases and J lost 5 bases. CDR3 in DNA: TGTGCCAGCAGCTCCCGGGACTATCACAATGAGCAGTTCTTC. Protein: CASSSRDYHNEQFF.

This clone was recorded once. The CDR3 sequence: CASSPQQGGNYGYTF. The CDR3 DNA is TGTGCCAGCAGCCCTCAACAGGGGGGTAACTATGGCTACACCTTC. This chain joins TRBV7-2 and TRBJ1-2; TRBD1 matches at 8 bases. Germline V gene sequence: CDR1 SGHTA, CDR2 FQGNSA. The CDR3 covers 15 residues. V trimming: 5 bases; J trimming: 1 base; junction bases outside the gene matches: 6.

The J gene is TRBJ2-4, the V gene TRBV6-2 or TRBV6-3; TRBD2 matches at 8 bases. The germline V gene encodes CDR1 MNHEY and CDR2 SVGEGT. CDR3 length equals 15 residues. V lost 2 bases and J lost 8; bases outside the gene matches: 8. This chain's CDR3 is CASSYSGGSWDIQYF. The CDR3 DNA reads TGTGCCAGCAGTTACAGCGGGGGATCTTGGGACATTCAGTACTTC.

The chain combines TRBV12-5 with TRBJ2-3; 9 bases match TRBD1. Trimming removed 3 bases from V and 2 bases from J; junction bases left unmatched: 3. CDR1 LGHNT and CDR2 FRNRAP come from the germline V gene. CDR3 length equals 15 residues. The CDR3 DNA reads TGTGCTAGTGGTTTAGGGACAGGGTACACAGATACGCAGTATTTT. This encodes CASGLGTGYTDTQYF. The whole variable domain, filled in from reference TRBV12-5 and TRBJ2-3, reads DARVTQTPRHKVTEMGQEVTMRCQPILGHNTVFWYRQTMMQGLELLAYFRNRAPLDDSGMPKDRFSAEMPDATLATLKIQPSEPRDSAVYFCASGLGTGYTDTQYFGPGTRLTVL.

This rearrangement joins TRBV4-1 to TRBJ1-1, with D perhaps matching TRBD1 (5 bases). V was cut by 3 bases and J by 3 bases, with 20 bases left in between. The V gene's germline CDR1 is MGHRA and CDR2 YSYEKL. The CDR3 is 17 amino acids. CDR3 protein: CASSHPGFSTGDTEAFF. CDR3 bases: TGCGCCAGCAGCCACCCCGGGTTTTCGACGGGGGACACTGAAGCTTTCTTT.

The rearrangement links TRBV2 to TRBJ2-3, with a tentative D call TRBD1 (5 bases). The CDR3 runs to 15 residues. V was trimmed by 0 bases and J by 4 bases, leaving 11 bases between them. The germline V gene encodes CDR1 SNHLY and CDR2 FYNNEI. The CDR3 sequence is CASSEAYRLPDTQYF. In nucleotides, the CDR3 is TGTGCCAGCAGTGAAGCGTACAGGCTCCCAGATACGCAGTATTTT.

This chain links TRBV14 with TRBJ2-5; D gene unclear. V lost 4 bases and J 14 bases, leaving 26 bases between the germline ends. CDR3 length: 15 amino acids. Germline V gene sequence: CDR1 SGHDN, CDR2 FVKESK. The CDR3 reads CASSLQSSFAPSAYF. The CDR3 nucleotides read TGTGCCAGCAGCCTCCAGAGTAGCTTCGCGCCTTCAGCCTACTTC. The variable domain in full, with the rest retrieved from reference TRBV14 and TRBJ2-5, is EAGVTQFPSHSVIEKGQTVTLRCDPISGHDNLYWYRRVMGKEIKFLLHFVKESKQDESGMPNNRFLAERTGGTYSTLKVQPAELEDSGVYFCASSLQSSFAPSAYFGPGTRLLVL.

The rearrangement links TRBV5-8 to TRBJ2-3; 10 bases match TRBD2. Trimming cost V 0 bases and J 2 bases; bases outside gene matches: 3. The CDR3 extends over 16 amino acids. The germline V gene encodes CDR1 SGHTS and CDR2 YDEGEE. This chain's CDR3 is CASSLVTSGNTDTQYF. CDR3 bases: TGTGCCAGCAGCTTGGTTACTAGCGGGAACACAGATACGCAGTATTTT. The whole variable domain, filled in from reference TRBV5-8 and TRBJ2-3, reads EAGVTQSPTHLIKTRGQQATLRCSPISGHTSVYWYQQALGLGLQFLLWYDEGEERNRGNFPPRFSGRQFPNYSSELNVNALELEDSALYLCASSLVTSGNTDTQYFGPGTRLTVL.

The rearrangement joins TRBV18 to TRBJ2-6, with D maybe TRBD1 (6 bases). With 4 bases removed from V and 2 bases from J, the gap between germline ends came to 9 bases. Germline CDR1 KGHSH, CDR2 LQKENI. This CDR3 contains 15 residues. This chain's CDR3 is CASSQQGPGANVLTF. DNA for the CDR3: TGTGCCAGCTCACAGCAGGGGCCTGGGGCCAACGTCCTGACTTTC.

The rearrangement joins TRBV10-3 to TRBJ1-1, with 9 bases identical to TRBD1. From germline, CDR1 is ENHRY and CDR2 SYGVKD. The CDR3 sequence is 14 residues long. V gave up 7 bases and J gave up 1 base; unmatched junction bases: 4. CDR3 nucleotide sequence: TGTGCCATCACCGGACAGGGGTCGAACACTGAAGCTTTCTTT. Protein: CAITGQGSNTEAFF.

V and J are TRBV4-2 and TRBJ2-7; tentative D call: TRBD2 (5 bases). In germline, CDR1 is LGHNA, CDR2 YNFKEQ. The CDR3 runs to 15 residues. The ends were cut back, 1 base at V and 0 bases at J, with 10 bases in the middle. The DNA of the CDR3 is TGTGCCAGCAGCCAAGCCATCGGGATCTCCTACGAGCAGTACTTC. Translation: CASSQAIGISYEQYF.

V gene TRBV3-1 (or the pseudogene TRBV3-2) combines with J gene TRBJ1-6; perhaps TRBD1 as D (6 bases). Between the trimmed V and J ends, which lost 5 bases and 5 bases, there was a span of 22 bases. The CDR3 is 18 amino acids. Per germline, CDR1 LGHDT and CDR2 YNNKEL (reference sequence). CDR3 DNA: TGTGCCAGCAGCGAATACGCTGGGGGGGCTTTGGATAATTCACCCCTCCACTTT. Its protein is CASSEYAGGALDNSPLHF.

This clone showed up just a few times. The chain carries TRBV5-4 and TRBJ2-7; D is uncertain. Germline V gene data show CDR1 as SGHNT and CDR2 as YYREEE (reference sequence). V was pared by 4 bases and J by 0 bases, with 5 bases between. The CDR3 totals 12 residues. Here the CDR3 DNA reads TGTGCCAGCAGCCGTTACTCCTACGAGCAGTACTTC. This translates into CASSRYSYEQYF.

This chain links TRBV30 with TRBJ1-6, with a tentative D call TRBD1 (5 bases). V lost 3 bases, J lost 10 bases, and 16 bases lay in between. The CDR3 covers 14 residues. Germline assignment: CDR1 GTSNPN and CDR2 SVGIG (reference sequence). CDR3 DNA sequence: TGTGCCTGGAGAGGCACAGGTGATGGATCACCCCTCCACTTT. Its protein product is CAWRGTGDGSPLHF.

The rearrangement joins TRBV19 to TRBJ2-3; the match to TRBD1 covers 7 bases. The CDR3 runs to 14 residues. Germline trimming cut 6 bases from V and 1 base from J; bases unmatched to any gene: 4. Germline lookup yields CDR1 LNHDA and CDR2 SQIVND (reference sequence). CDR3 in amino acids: CASSSGTGTDTQYF. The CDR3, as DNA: TGTGCCAGTAGCTCCGGGACAGGCACAGATACGCAGTATTTT.